The 27 T cell receptor beta chains below come from one sample, sequenced in a study of blood T cell repertoires in COVID-19 (dated by TCRdb to 2018 to 2020). Preparation of the library involved the immunoSEQ multiplex PCR assay. The source is immuneACCESS, and TCRdb retained only in-frame sequences with V and J called. Part of the clones is not carried over; for the studies checked, unresolved V genes explain less than half of this, and the remainder is unexplained. Recorded for this sample are around 130,000 clones; approximately 81% of them occurred a single time. The ten largest clones represent 1.1% to 1.5% of the sample. Source material: peripheral blood. The receptors come from a man aged 55 to 70 with acute or convalescent COVID-19.

The V and J genes are TRBV11-2 and TRBJ1-4; D may be TRBD1 (6 bases). Germline CDR1 reads SGHAT; CDR2 reads FQNNGV. The CDR3 extends over 15 amino acids. The V end was cut by 5 bases, the J end by 8 bases, with 18 bases between. The CDR3 region is CASSTHRVRYEKLFF. CDR3 in DNA: TGTGCCAGCAGCACCCACAGGGTGAGGTACGAAAAACTGTTTTTT.

The chain uses TRBV6-1 and TRBJ1-6; D remains unclear. The CDR3 has 19 residues. The germline V and J ends were trimmed by 0 bases and 0 bases, with 15 bases remaining between them. The germline V gene has CDR1 MNHNS and CDR2 SASEGT. The CDR3 sequence: CASSEAMGAGSSYNSPLHF. CDR3 bases: TGTGCCAGCAGTGAAGCCATGGGCGCGGGTAGCTCCTATAATTCACCCCTCCACTTT.

Ten or more counts support this clone. J is TRBJ1-2 and V is TRBV5-6, with D perhaps TRBD1 (6 bases). This CDR3 has 15 residues. Germline V gene data show CDR1 as SGHDT and CDR2 as YYEEEE. V shed 1 base and J shed 1 base, with 11 bases lying between them. The chain's CDR3 is CASSLTGRDNYGYTF. DNA of the CDR3: TGTGCCAGCAGCTTGACAGGGAGGGATAACTATGGCTACACCTTC.

The chain is built from TRBV5-4 and TRBJ1-2; 7 bases agree with TRBD1. In germline, CDR1 is SGHNT, CDR2 YYREEE (reference sequence). V was pared by 3 bases and J by 4 bases, with 9 bases of the junction left unmatched. The CDR3 extends over 15 amino acids. The CDR3 nucleotides are TGTGCCAGCAGCTCGGGGACAGCGGGAGGCTATGGCTACACCTTC. Protein sequence: CASSSGTAGGYGYTF. Drawing the rest from reference TRBV5-4 and TRBJ1-2, the complete variable domain is ETGVTQSPTHLIKTRGQQVTLRCSSQSGHNTVSWYQQALGQGPQFIFQYYREEENGRGNFPPRFSGLQFPNYSSELNVNALELDDSALYLCASSSGTAGGYGYTFGSGTRLTVV.

The chain couples TRBV2 to TRBJ2-5; TRBD2 agrees at 9 bases. V dropped 5 bases and J dropped 5; count of bases not matched to a gene: 18. This CDR3 has 18 residues. Looked up from germline, CDR1 is SNHLY and CDR2 is FYNNEI. The CDR3, as DNA: TGTGCCAGCAGTCCCAACGGTTGGGTAGCGGGAGTTGGGGAGACCCAGTACTTC. Protein sequence: CASSPNGWVAGVGETQYF.

This chain links TRBV21-1 with TRBJ1-1. TRBV21-1 is reported as a pseudogene. The CDR3 consists of 12 residues. CDR3 sequence: CRGGGRFTEAFF. Here the CDR3 DNA reads TGCCGCGGCGGAGGGAGGTTTACTGAAGCTTTCTTT.

This chain links TRBV19 with TRBJ2-6, with a weak D call TRBD2 (6 bases). V shed 3 bases and J shed 0 bases, with 12 bases lying between them. The CDR3 loop spans 17 amino acids. Germline CDR1 reads LNHDA; CDR2 reads SQIVND (reference sequence). CDR3 nucleotides: TGTGCCAGTAGTATCCTGGGACTTAGCTCTGGGGCCAACGTCCTGACTTTC. This sequence encodes CASSILGLSSGANVLTF.

This chain connects TRBV5-6 to TRBJ1-4, with D perhaps TRBD1 (5 bases). V was shortened by 1 base and J by 7 bases, with 20 bases between the two germline ends. This CDR3 is built from 17 residues. Germline V gene lookup returns CDR1 SGHDT and CDR2 YYEEEE. The CDR3 protein is CASSLFIGPGMGEKLFF. In DNA, the CDR3 is TGTGCCAGCAGCTTGTTCATCGGGCCAGGGATGGGTGAAAAACTGTTTTTT. The full variable domain, with the rest looked up from reference TRBV5-6 and TRBJ1-4, is DAGVTQSPTHLIKTRGQQVTLRCSPKSGHDTVSWYQQALGQGPQFIFQYYEEEERQRGNFPDRFSGHQFPNYSSELNVNALLLGDSALYLCASSLFIGPGMGEKLFFGSGTQLSVL.

The CDR3 coding sequence is TGTGCCAGCAGCTTAGTGGGACTAGCATCCGGGGAGCTGTTTTTT. It is translated as CASSLVGLASGELFF. This chain uses TRBV11-2 with TRBJ2-2, with 9 nucleotides matching TRBD2. The CDR3 is made up of 15 amino acids. Germline CDR1 and CDR2: SGHAT and FQNNGV. Germline trimming cut 1 base from V and 6 bases from J; bases unmatched to any gene: 3.

J is TRBJ1-2 and V is TRBV6-5; possibly TRBD1 for D (5 bases). V lost 6 bases, J lost 5 bases, and 19 bases lay in between. Germline V gene sequence: CDR1 MNHEY, CDR2 SVGAGI. This CDR3 spans 15 amino acids. The CDR3 here is CASSPNRRTVYGYTF. The CDR3, as DNA: TGTGCCAGCAGCCCCAACAGGCGTACGGTTTATGGCTACACCTTC.

The rearrangement links TRBV5-1 to TRBJ2-2; TRBD2 agrees at 9 bases. CDR1 is SGHRS, CDR2 YFSETQ, per germline. The junction had 7 bases not matched to a gene; V was cut back by 0 bases and J by 7 bases. The CDR3 sequence is 16 residues long. CDR3 DNA sequence: TGCGCCAGCAGCTTGGCCGGTAGCGGGGGAGTCGGGGAGCTGTTTTTT. This codes for CASSLAGSGGVGELFF.

This chain connects TRBV6-5 to TRBJ1-1; TRBD1 matches 7 bases. J lost 3 bases, V lost 2 bases, and 6 bases had no gene match. This CDR3 comprises 15 residues. Germline CDR1 MNHEY, CDR2 SVGAGI. The CDR3 sequence: CASSYLGTADTEAFF. CDR3 sequence (DNA): TGTGCCAGCAGTTACCTCGGGACAGCGGACACTGAAGCTTTCTTT.

The CDR3 loop reads CASGGRGLNTGELFF. CDR3 coding DNA: TGTGCTAGTGGTGGCAGGGGGCTGAACACCGGGGAGCTGTTTTTT. This rearrangement joins TRBV12-5 to TRBJ2-2; 8 bases agree with TRBD1. CDR3 length: 15 amino acids. Trimming cost V 5 bases and J 1 base; bases outside gene matches: 3. Per germline, CDR1 LGHNT and CDR2 FRNRAP. Full variable domain (remainder filled in from reference TRBV12-5 and TRBJ2-2): DARVTQTPRHKVTEMGQEVTMRCQPILGHNTVFWYRQTMMQGLELLAYFRNRAPLDDSGMPKDRFSAEMPDATLATLKIQPSEPRDSAVYFCASGGRGLNTGELFFGEGSRLTVL.

The chain uses TRBV5-1 and TRBJ1-6; TRBD1 matches 7 bases. Germline loops: CDR1 SGHRS, CDR2 YFSETQ. This CDR3 contains 15 residues. After removal of 0 bases from V and 9 bases from J, the junction contained 6 bases not matched to a gene. This CDR3 reads CASSLAGQNRSPLHF. The CDR3 nucleotides are TGCGCCAGCAGCTTGGCGGGACAGAACCGTTCACCCCTCCACTTT.

The V call is TRBV30, the J call TRBJ2-3, with D tentatively TRBD2 (5 bases). Germline V lookup: CDR1 GTSNPN, CDR2 SVGIG (reference sequence). The CDR3 has 15 residues. The V end lost 5 bases, the J end lost 0 bases, and 15 bases lay between the germline ends. CDR3 in DNA: TGTGCCTGGGCAAGAAAACTAGGGAGCACAGATACGCAGTATTTT. Residues: CAWARKLGSTDTQYF.

This clone was observed once. The rearrangement uses TRBV10-3 and TRBJ1-1, with 8 bases that match TRBD1. Trimming took 6 bases from V and 6 from J; bases not matched to a gene: 12. The CDR3 spans 15 residues. Germline CDR1 is ENHRY and CDR2 is SYGVKD. CDR3 residues: CAIRADRGEYAEAFF. In DNA form, the CDR3 reads TGTGCCATCAGGGCAGACAGGGGTGAGTACGCTGAAGCTTTCTTT.

Comments on this clone: Other DNA sequences within the sample encode an identical CDR3. The chain is built from TRBV3-1 (or the pseudogene TRBV3-2) and TRBJ2-1; no clear D. V lost 1 base and J 7 bases, leaving 5 bases between the germline ends. Germline lookup yields CDR1 LGHDT and CDR2 YNNKEL (reference sequence). The CDR3 is 12 residues long. CDR3 sequence reads: CASSQVRNEQFF. For the CDR3, the DNA is TGTGCCAGCAGCCAAGTCCGTAATGAGCAGTTCTTC.

The sample holds one count of this clone. The V call is TRBV11-2, the J call TRBJ1-2; D is perhaps TRBD1 (5 bases). Germline loops: CDR1 SGHAT, CDR2 FQNNGV. This CDR3 has 14 residues. Trimming pared 4 bases from V and 0 bases from J, leaving 9 bases between. The CDR3 DNA reads TGTGCCAGCAGCTACGGGGGGTCTAACTATGGCTACACCTTC. Translation: CASSYGGSNYGYTF.

This chain uses TRBV3-1 (or the pseudogene TRBV3-2) with TRBJ1-2; possibly TRBD1 for D (6 bases). The germline gives CDR1 LGHDT, CDR2 YNNKEL (reference sequence). V lost 4 bases and J lost 4, with 22 bases in between. The CDR3 is 17 residues long. CDR3 in DNA: TGTGCCAGCAGCCCGGGAGGGGGAGGGCTGGGTAGCTATGGCTACACCTTC. Amino acid sequence: CASSPGGGGLGSYGYTF.

This chain links TRBV5-4 with TRBJ1-2, with TRBD1 as a possible D gene (5 bases). V gave up 1 base and J gave up 8 bases, with 12 bases separating them. Germline values: CDR1 SGHNT, CDR2 YYREEE (reference sequence). The CDR3 is 13 amino acids. The CDR3 loop is CASSLSQGRGYTF. CDR3 coding DNA: TGTGCCAGCAGCTTGTCCCAGGGCCGGGGCTACACCTTC.

V gene TRBV7-3 combines with J gene TRBJ2-1, with TRBD2 matching over 13 bases. In germline, CDR1 is SGHTA, CDR2 FQGTGA. V was pared by 1 base and J by 8 bases, with 17 bases of the junction left unmatched. The CDR3 contains 20 residues. CDR3 in amino acids: CASSLRDSGTSGKGDDEQFF. The CDR3 DNA reads TGTGCCAGCAGCTTAAGGGATTCTGGGACTAGCGGGAAAGGTGACGATGAGCAGTTCTTC.

This chain connects TRBV20-1 to TRBJ2-7; the D gene is possibly TRBD1 (6 bases). The length of the CDR3 is 15 residues. Germline V gene sequence: CDR1 DFQATT, CDR2 SNEGSKA (reference sequence). Trimming shortened V by 3 bases and J by 2 bases, and 17 bases separated the two germline ends. The CDR3 region has the DNA TGCAGTGCTAGTTTAGGTGGACAGCCGACCTACGAGCAGTACTTC. As protein: CSASLGGQPTYEQYF.

The chain's CDR3 is CASSPRSGGLHEQFF. CDR3 nucleotides: TGTGCCAGCTCACCACGGAGCGGGGGGCTCCATGAGCAGTTCTTC. The chain recombines TRBV18 with TRBJ2-1, with TRBD2 matching 9 bases. Germline trimming cut 1 base from V and 8 bases from J; bases unmatched to any gene: 6. Germline V gene sequence: CDR1 KGHSH, CDR2 LQKENI. The CDR3 length is 15 residues.

This clone has only a few counts. This chain joins TRBV9 and TRBJ1-2; possibly TRBD1 for D (6 bases). Germline CDR1 is SGDLS and CDR2 is YYNGEE. The CDR3 length is 14 residues. The germline V and J ends were trimmed by 4 bases and 5 bases, with 15 bases remaining between them. The CDR3 is CASSPEDSEYGYTF. DNA of the CDR3: TGTGCCAGCAGCCCAGAGGACAGCGAATATGGCTACACCTTC. Full variable domain (missing parts from reference TRBV9 and TRBJ1-2): DSGVTQTPKHLITATGQRVTLRCSPRSGDLSVYWYQQSLDQGLQFLIQYYNGEERAKGNILERFSAQQFPDLHSELNLSSLELGDSALYFCASSPEDSEYGYTFGSGTRLTVV.

Details on this clone: Other DNA sequences in this specimen translate into the identical CDR3. The chain has TRBV29-1 and TRBJ1-1; a weak D match, TRBD1 (5 bases). The ends were cut back, 4 bases at V and 5 bases at J, with 11 bases in the middle. From germline, CDR1 is SQVTM and CDR2 ANQGSEA. This CDR3 is built from 12 residues. The CDR3 DNA reads TGCAGCGTTGGGCAGGGAGGAACTGAAGCTTTCTTT. Its translation: CSVGQGGTEAFF. The complete variable domain, with remaining parts taken from reference TRBV29-1 and TRBJ1-1, reads SAVISQKPSRDICQRGTSLTIQCQVDSQVTMMFWYRQQPGQSLTLIATANQGSEATYESGFVIDKFPISRPNLTFSTLTVSNMSPEDSSIYLCSVGQGGTEAFFGQGTRLTVV.

This rearrangement joins TRBV20-1 to TRBJ2-5, with D perhaps matching TRBD1 (6 bases). CDR1 is DFQATT, CDR2 SNEGSKA, per germline (reference sequence). The CDR3 has 11 amino acids. Trimming took 6 bases from V and 1 from J, leaving 6 bases between them. The CDR3 region has the DNA TGCAGTGCGGGGGCCCAAGAGACCCAGTACTTC. It yields the protein CSAGAQETQYF.

This clone was counted once. The chain joins TRBV13 to TRBJ2-7; 9 positions agree with TRBD1. This CDR3 has 15 amino acids. CDR1 is PRHDT, CDR2 FYEKMQ, per germline (reference sequence). V lost 5 bases and J lost 3; bases outside the gene matches: 8. CDR3 nucleotide sequence: TGTGCCAGCAGCGCAGTAGGGGACAGGGACTACGAGCAGTACTTC. Translating gives CASSAVGDRDYEQYF.